A single sample gave rise to the 7 T cell receptor beta chains below, sequenced in a study of T cell changes during pregnancy in multiple sclerosis. The table came from immunoSEQ multiplex PCR; TCRdb's copy has only in-frame clones and leaves some out. The table has roughly 88,000 clones, more than 85% seen once; the top ten hold about 1.6%. The source was peripheral blood, collected in the first trimester of pregnancy. The origin of the receptors is a female donor with multiple sclerosis, enrolled in a pregnancy study.

V is TRBV5-1 and J is TRBJ2-7; 14 bases line up with TRBD2. Germline lookup yields CDR1 SGHRS and CDR2 YFSETQ. CDR3 size: 15 residues. The V gene end was trimmed by 4 bases and the J gene end by 4 bases; junction bases not matched to a gene: 4. In DNA form, the CDR3 reads TGCGCCAGCAGCCACGGACTAGCGGGAGGATACGAGCAGTACTTC. Encoded protein: CASSHGLAGGYEQYF. The full variable domain, rest sourced from reference TRBV5-1 and TRBJ2-7, is KAGVTQTPRYLIKTRGQQVTLSCSPISGHRSVSWYQQTPGQGLQFLFEYFSETQRNKGNFPGRFSGRQFSNSRSEMNVSTLELGDSALYLCASSHGLAGGYEQYFGPGTRLTVT.

The chain uses TRBV7-9 and TRBJ2-1, with no clear D. The CDR3 consists of 15 residues. From germline, CDR1 is SEHNR and CDR2 FQNEAQ (reference sequence). V lost 5 bases to trimming and J lost 2 bases, with 13 bases between them. Here the CDR3 DNA reads TGTGCCAGCAGCGAACGACTGCGGCCCTACAATGAGCAGTTCTTC. Amino acid sequence: CASSERLRPYNEQFF.

The table lists this clone with a count of one. V gene TRBV25-1 combines with J gene TRBJ2-5; D perhaps matches TRBD2 (5 bases). CDR3 length: 13 amino acids. Germline CDR1 and CDR2: MGHDK and SYGVNS. Trimming shortened V by 7 bases and J by 1 base, and 10 bases separated the two germline ends. The CDR3 sequence is CASTFGVQETQYF. CDR3 sequence (DNA): TGTGCCAGCACTTTCGGGGTCCAAGAGACCCAGTACTTC.

The chain uses TRBV30 and TRBJ2-3, with 14 bases identical to TRBD2. V dropped 7 bases and J dropped 6; count of bases not matched to a gene: 9. The CDR3 is 15 residues long. From germline, CDR1 is GTSNPN and CDR2 SVGIG (reference sequence). The CDR3 loop is CAYSGTSGRRDTQYF. The CDR3 bases are TGTGCCTATTCTGGGACTAGCGGGAGAAGGGATACGCAGTATTTT.

The chain recombines TRBV19 with TRBJ2-1; 8 positions agree with TRBD1. The CDR3 is 14 amino acids. J was trimmed by 9 bases and V by 11 bases; bases with no gene match: 15. Germline V lookup: CDR1 LNHDA, CDR2 SQIVND (reference sequence). As DNA, the CDR3 is TGTGCCGGACCGGACAGGGTGTTCTTGATTGAGCAGTTCTTC. It encodes CAGPDRVFLIEQFF.

The chain joins TRBV5-1 to TRBJ2-7; TRBD2 aligns across 13 bases. CDR1 and CDR2 (germline): SGHRS, YFSETQ. V lost 0 bases and J lost 0; bases outside the gene matches: 6. This CDR3 region has 18 residues. Written as DNA, the CDR3 is TGCGCCAGCAGCTTGGCGGGACTAGCGGGAACGATCTCCTACGAGCAGTACTTC. Translated, it gives CASSLAGLAGTISYEQYF.

V and J are TRBV5-1 and TRBJ2-3; 9 bases align to TRBD1. J lost 1 base, V lost 5 bases, and 2 bases had no gene match. Germline CDR1 and CDR2: SGHRS and YFSETQ. The CDR3 has 14 amino acids. CDR3 bases: TGCGCCAGCAGACAGGGGGCTGGCACAGATACGCAGTATTTT. It is translated as CASRQGAGTDTQYF.